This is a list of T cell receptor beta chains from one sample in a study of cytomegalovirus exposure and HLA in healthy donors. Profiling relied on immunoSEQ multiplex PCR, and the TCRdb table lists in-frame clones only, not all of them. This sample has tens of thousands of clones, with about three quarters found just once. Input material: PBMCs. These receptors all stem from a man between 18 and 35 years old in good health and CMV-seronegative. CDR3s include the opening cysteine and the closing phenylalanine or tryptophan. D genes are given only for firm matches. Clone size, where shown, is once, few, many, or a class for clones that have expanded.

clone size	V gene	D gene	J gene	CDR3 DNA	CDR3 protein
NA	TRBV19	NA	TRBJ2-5	TGTGCCAGTAGTGCGGTCCCCGGAGAGACCCAGTACTTC	CASSAVPGETQYF
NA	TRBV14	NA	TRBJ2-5	TGTGCCAGCGGCCTTACTAGGTGGGAGACCCAGTACTTC	CASGLTRWETQYF
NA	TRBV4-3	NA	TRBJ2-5	TGCGCCAGCAGCCAAGATGGAACGGGGGTGGAGACCCAGTACTTC	CASSQDGTGVETQYF
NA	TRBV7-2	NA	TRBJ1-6	TGTGCCAGCAGCTTAACGACAGGATTGACCCCCCTCCACTTT	CASSLTTGLTPLHF
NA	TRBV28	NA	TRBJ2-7	TGTGCCAGCAGCTCTAGGGGTCGCGAGCAGTACTTC	CASSSRGREQYF
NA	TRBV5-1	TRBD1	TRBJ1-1	TGCGCCAGCAGCCCCCGACAGGGTACCCCTGAAGCCTTCTTT	CASSPRQGTPEAFF
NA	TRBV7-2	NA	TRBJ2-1	TGTGCCAGCAGCTTATCGGGGGGCCGGTCCTACAATGAGCAGTTCTTC	CASSLSGGRSYNEQFF
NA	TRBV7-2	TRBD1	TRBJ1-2	TGTGCCAGCAGCCTATTAACGGGACAGTCATACTACTACACCTTC	CASSLLTGQSYYYTF
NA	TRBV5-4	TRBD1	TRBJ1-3	TGTGCCAGCAGCTTTGACAGGGGGCAGGGAAACACCATATATTTT	CASSFDRGQGNTIYF
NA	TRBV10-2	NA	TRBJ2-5	TGCGCCAGCAGTGAGTCGATGGGGGGGGGCCAGCAAGAGACCCAGTACTTC	CASSESMGGGQQETQYF
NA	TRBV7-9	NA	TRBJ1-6	TGTGCCAGCAGCCCAGATACGGGAGGGCACAATTCACCCCTCCACTTT	CASSPDTGGHNSPLHF
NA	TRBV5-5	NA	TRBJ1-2	TGTGCCAGCACGCATGAAGGAGATAACTATGGCTACACCTTC	CASTHEGDNYGYTF
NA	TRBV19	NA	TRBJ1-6	TGTGCCAGTAGTCCTCCCGCGACAGCAAATAATTCACCCCTCCACTTT	CASSPPATANNSPLHF
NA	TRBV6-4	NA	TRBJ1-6	TGTGCCAGCAGTGCCGAAGCTTTCTATAATTCACCCCTCCACTTT	CASSAEAFYNSPLHF
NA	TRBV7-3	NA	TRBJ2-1	TGTGCCAGCAGCCCGGGGGGCCCCTACAATGAGCAGTTCTTC	CASSPGGPYNEQFF
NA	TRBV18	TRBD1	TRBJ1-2	TGTGCCAGCTCACCACAAGGGGGCCAGAACTATGGCTACACCTTC	CASSPQGGQNYGYTF
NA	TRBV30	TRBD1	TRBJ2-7	TGTGCCTGGGCCCCGGGGACAGGTACCTACGAGCAGTACTTC	CAWAPGTGTYEQYF
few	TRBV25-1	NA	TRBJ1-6	TGTGCCAGCAGTGCCGGGACTGCTTATTCACCCCTCCACTTT	CASSAGTAYSPLHF
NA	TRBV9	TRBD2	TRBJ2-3	TGTGCCAGCAGCCCCGGGGGACTAGCGTTGGGGGTCGGCACAGATACGCAGTATTTT	CASSPGGLALGVGTDTQYF
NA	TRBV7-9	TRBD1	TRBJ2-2	TGTGCCAGCAGCTTCCGAGGACAGGGACAGAACACCGGGGAGCTGTTTTTT	CASSFRGQGQNTGELFF
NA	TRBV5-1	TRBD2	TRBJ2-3	TGCGCCAGCAGCTTACTCGGGACTAGCGGTGCGACAGATACGCAGTATTTT	CASSLLGTSGATDTQYF
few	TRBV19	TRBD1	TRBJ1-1	TGTGCCAGTAGTCCAACAGGGGGCGAACCTTTCTTT	CASSPTGGEPFF
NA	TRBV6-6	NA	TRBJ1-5	TGTGCCAGCAGTCCTGACAGAATGGGCAATCAGCCCCAGCATTTT	CASSPDRMGNQPQHF
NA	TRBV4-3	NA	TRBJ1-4	TGCGCCAGCAGCCAAGATCGGGGTAATGAAAAACTGTTTTTT	CASSQDRGNEKLFF
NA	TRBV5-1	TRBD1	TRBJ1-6	TGCGCCAGCAGCCCTACGACAGGGGAAACCTCTTCACCCCTCCACTTT	CASSPTTGETSSPLHF
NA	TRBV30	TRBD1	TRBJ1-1	TGTGCCTGGAGCAACAGGGGTGGCACTGAAGCTTTCTTT	CAWSNRGGTEAFF
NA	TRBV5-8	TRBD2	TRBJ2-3	TGTGCCAGCAGCCAGGGACTAGCGGCAGATACGCAGTATTTT	CASSQGLAADTQYF
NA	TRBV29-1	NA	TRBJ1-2	TGCAGCGTTGGGGACACCACCGGCGGCTACACCTTC	CSVGDTTGGYTF
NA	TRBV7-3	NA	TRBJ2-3	TGTGCCAGCAGCGACCAGGGTCGTGCCACAGATACGCAGTATTTT	CASSDQGRATDTQYF
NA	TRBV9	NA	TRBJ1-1	TGTGCCAGCAGCGAACCCAGAGGATTGGACACTGAAGCTTTCTTT	CASSEPRGLDTEAFF
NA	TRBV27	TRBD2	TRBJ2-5	TGTGCCAGCAGTTTATACGGACTAGCGGGGGGGCGGGAGACCCAGTACTTC	CASSLYGLAGGRETQYF
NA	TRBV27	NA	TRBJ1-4	TGTGCCAGCAGTGAGCAGGGAAATGAAAAACTGTTTTTT	CASSEQGNEKLFF
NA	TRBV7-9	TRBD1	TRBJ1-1	TGTGCCAGCAGCTCCATAAAGACAGGGCTGAACACTGAAGCTTTCTTT	CASSSIKTGLNTEAFF
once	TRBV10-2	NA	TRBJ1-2	TGCGCCAGCAGTGGTGAAGGACAGTATGGCTACACCTTC	CASSGEGQYGYTF
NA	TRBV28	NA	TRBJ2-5	TGTGCCAGCAGTTTGCGTTTCCAAGAGACCCAGTACTTC	CASSLRFQETQYF
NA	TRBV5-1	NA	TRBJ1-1	TGCGCCAGCAGCTGGGGGGGGAGCAGGGTGGGCGCTGAAGCTTTCTTT	CASSWGGSRVGAEAFF
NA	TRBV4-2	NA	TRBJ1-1	TGTGCCAGCAGCCAAGAGGGAGGTCTCGGCCTGAACACTGAAGCTTTCTTT	CASSQEGGLGLNTEAFF
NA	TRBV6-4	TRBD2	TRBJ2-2	TGTGCCAGCAGCGGTAGCGGGGGGGCCCAGACAGACACCGGGGAGCTGTTTTTT	CASSGSGGAQTDTGELFF
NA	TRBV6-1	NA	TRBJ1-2	TGTGCCAGCAGTGACTCACCAAGCTACGGCTACACCTTC	CASSDSPSYGYTF
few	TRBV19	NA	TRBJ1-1	TGTGCCAGTGATCGGGGAACTGAAGCTTTCTTT	CASDRGTEAFF
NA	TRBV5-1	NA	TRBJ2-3	TGCGCCAGCAGCTTGCGCAGGTCCCCAGATACGCAGTATTTT	CASSLRRSPDTQYF
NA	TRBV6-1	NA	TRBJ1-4	TGTGCCAGCAAAGGTGGAGGGATCGAAAAACTGTTTTTT	CASKGGGIEKLFF
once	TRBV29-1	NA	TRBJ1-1	TGCAGCGGGAGCTGGGGGGGGCTGAATACTGAAGCTTTCTTT	CSGSWGGLNTEAFF
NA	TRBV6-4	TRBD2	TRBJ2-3	TGTGCCAGCAGTGACGGGGCGGGGGGGCCAGATACGCAGTATTTT	CASSDGAGGPDTQYF
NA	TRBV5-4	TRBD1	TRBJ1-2	TGTGCCAGCAGCCAGGGACAGGGGGGAGGCTACACCTTC	CASSQGQGGGYTF
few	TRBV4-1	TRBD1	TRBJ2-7	TGCGCCAGCAGCCCAAAGGAGGTGACAGGGACCTACGAGCAGTACTTC	CASSPKEVTGTYEQYF
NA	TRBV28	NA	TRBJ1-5	TGTGCCAGCAGGCCCTATAGCAATCAGCCCCAGCATTTT	CASRPYSNQPQHF